The 21 T cell receptor beta chains below come from one sample, sequenced in a study of T cell changes during pregnancy in multiple sclerosis. Method: immunoSEQ multiplex PCR; TCRdb's copy keeps in-frame clones and lacks some. In the table there are roughly 54,000 clones, about 90% of which are singletons. The sequencing here drew on CD4+ T cells from peripheral blood mononuclear cells, taken after pregnancy. Receptors originate from a female donor with multiple sclerosis, enrolled in a pregnancy study.

The chain has TRBV19 and TRBJ2-5; 7 positions match TRBD2. The CDR3 covers 13 residues. The V gene end was trimmed by 10 bases and the J gene end by 5 bases; junction bases not matched to a gene: 10. CDR1 and CDR2 from the germline V gene are LNHDA and SQIVND (reference sequence). CDR3 sequence: CATKSPGRETQYF. The CDR3 DNA follows: TGTGCCACCAAGTCGCCCGGGAGGGAGACCCAGTACTTC.

This clone was observed a handful of times. The rearrangement links TRBV9 to TRBJ1-6; 10 bases fit TRBD1. The CDR3 totals 15 residues. Trimming took 4 bases from V and 7 from J; bases not matched to a gene: 5. Germline V gene data show CDR1 as SGDLS and CDR2 as YYNGEE. The CDR3 is CASSSRTGGNSPLHF. CDR3 DNA: TGTGCCAGCAGCAGCCGGACAGGGGGAAATTCACCCCTCCACTTT.

This CDR3 reads CASSRQGGFDEQFF. CDR3 sequence (DNA): TGTGCCAGCAGCCGACAGGGGGGTTTTGATGAGCAGTTCTTC. The chain joins TRBV7-2 to TRBJ2-1, with 9 bases fitting TRBD1. The junction had 7 bases not matched to a gene; V was cut back by 5 bases and J by 8 bases. Germline V lookup: CDR1 SGHTA, CDR2 FQGNSA. This CDR3 contains 14 residues.

This clone was picked up one time. The CDR3 protein is CASSLVPTQGAANTEAFF. As DNA, the CDR3 is TGTGCCAGCAGCTTAGTACCCACCCAGGGGGCAGCGAACACTGAAGCTTTCTTT. This chain connects TRBV7-6 to TRBJ1-1; the match to TRBD1 covers 8 bases. Germline V gives CDR1 SGHVS, CDR2 FNYEAQ. The CDR3 runs 18 residues. J gave up 1 base and V 1 base, and 11 bases lay outside the gene matches. The full variable domain, rest sourced from reference TRBV7-6 and TRBJ1-1, is GAGVSQSPRYKVTKRGQDVALRCDPISGHVSLYWYRQALGQGPEFLTYFNYEAQQDKSGLPNDRFSAERPEGSISTLTIQRTEQRDSAMYRCASSLVPTQGAANTEAFFGQGTRLTVV.

The gene calls are TRBV19 and TRBJ2-3; TRBD2 matches 8 bases. Germline loops: CDR1 LNHDA, CDR2 SQIVND (reference sequence). This CDR3 has 16 amino acids. V was clipped by 5 bases and J by 0 bases; unmatched bases: 7. The CDR3 reads CASSLGLGISTDTQYF. In DNA, the CDR3 is TGTGCCAGTAGTCTGGGACTAGGGATTAGCACAGATACGCAGTATTTT.

This chain connects TRBV19 to TRBJ1-2, with TRBD1 matching over 9 bases. This CDR3 is built from 15 residues. Per the germline V gene, CDR1 is LNHDA and CDR2 is SQIVND (reference sequence). Trimming cost V 3 bases and J 7 bases; bases outside gene matches: 9. CDR3 DNA sequence: TGTGCCAGTAGTATCGGACAGGGGCCTCTACGTGGCTACACCTTC. This codes for CASSIGQGPLRGYTF. The complete variable domain, with remaining parts taken from reference TRBV19 and TRBJ1-2, reads DGGITQSPKYLFRKEGQNVTLSCEQNLNHDAMYWYRQDPGQGLRLIYYSQIVNDFQKGDIAEGYSVSREKKESFPLTVTSAQKNPTAFYLCASSIGQGPLRGYTFGSGTRLTVV.

The rearrangement uses TRBV9 and TRBJ2-3; D is possibly TRBD1 (7 bases). This CDR3 has 15 amino acids. The V gene's germline CDR1 is SGDLS and CDR2 YYNGEE. Trimming pared 3 bases from V and 3 bases from J, leaving 14 bases between. The CDR3, as DNA: TGTGCCAGCAGCGCCTTACAGGGGAGGACAGATACGCAGTATTTT. This translates into CASSALQGRTDTQYF.

The V and J genes are TRBV6-1 and TRBJ2-7; 9 bases fit TRBD1. The length of the CDR3 is 14 residues. With V trimmed by 4 bases and J by 4 bases, 5 bases remained unmatched. Germline V gene data show CDR1 as MNHNS and CDR2 as SASEGT. CDR3 protein: CASSADRGSYEQYF. The CDR3 region has the DNA TGTGCCAGCAGTGCCGACAGGGGGTCGTACGAGCAGTACTTC.

The rearrangement uses TRBV6-5 and TRBJ1-3, with TRBD1 as a possible D gene (5 bases). Germline CDR1 reads MNHEY; CDR2 reads SVGAGI. This CDR3 spans 16 amino acids. The V end lost 4 bases, the J end lost 7 bases, and 20 bases lay between the germline ends. The CDR3, as DNA: TGTGCCAGCAGTTCCGTCACCTACGGGGGAGTGAACACCATATATTTT. Translating gives CASSSVTYGGVNTIYF.

The J gene is TRBJ1-3, the V gene TRBV21-1; TRBD1 was called by the table and not checked on the DNA. TRBV21-1 is given as a pseudogene. The CDR3 is made up of 17 amino acids. CDR3 sequence (DNA): TGTGCCAGCGAGGACAGGGACCACTACCTCTCTGGAAACACCATATATTTT. Protein product: CASEDRDHYLSGNTIYF.

This chain links TRBV15 with TRBJ1-4, with 7 positions matching TRBD1. Trimming removed 1 base from V and 3 bases from J; junction bases left unmatched: 17. This CDR3 has 20 residues. Germline V lookup: CDR1 LNHNV, CDR2 YYDKDF (reference sequence). The CDR3 bases are TGTGCCACCAGCAGAGTAGCCAGAGACAGGGTATTAGCGGCTAATGAAAAACTGTTTTTT. Translating gives CATSRVARDRVLAANEKLFF.

This chain joins TRBV27 and TRBJ1-4, with TRBD1 matching 9 bases. Germline-derived CDR1 and CDR2 are MNHEY and SMNVEV (reference sequence). The trim removed 6 bases at V and 2 bases at J, leaving 1 base unmatched. The CDR3 spans 14 residues. The DNA of the CDR3 is TGTGCCAGCAGGGGACAGGGCACTAATGAAAAACTGTTTTTT. This encodes CASRGQGTNEKLFF.

The CDR3 here is CASSHRTGARTNYGYTF. The CDR3 DNA sequence: TGCGCCAGCAGCCATCGGACAGGGGCCAGAACTAACTATGGCTACACCTTC. The chain carries TRBV4-1 and TRBJ1-2; 9 nucleotides match TRBD1. The V gene's germline CDR1 is MGHRA and CDR2 YSYEKL. The CDR3 has 17 amino acids. The J segment lost 0 bases and the V segment lost 3 bases, leaving 8 bases of the junction unmatched.

The chain links TRBV30 to TRBJ2-7; the match to TRBD2 covers 8 bases. V dropped 1 base and J dropped 5; count of bases not matched to a gene: 16. Germline assignment: CDR1 GTSNPN and CDR2 SVGIG (reference sequence). CDR3 length equals 17 residues. CDR3 sequence: CAWSAGGYGRVQNEQYF. The CDR3 coding sequence is TGTGCCTGGAGTGCCGGGGGATACGGGAGGGTTCAAAACGAGCAGTACTTC. Together with reference TRBV30 and TRBJ2-7, the CDR3 gives the full variable domain: SQTIHQWPATLVQPVGSPLSLECTVEGTSNPNLYWYRQAAGRGLQLLFYSVGIGQISSEVPQNLSASRPQDRQFILSSKKLLLSDSGFYLCAWSAGGYGRVQNEQYFGPGTRLTVT.

This chain links TRBV23-1 with TRBJ2-5; D is uncertain. TRBV23-1 is an ORF, with its function uncertain. V lost 4 bases to trimming and J lost 5 bases, with 17 bases between them. The CDR3 is 15 residues long. Written as DNA, the CDR3 is TGCGCCAGCAGTCTCCCGTACTACCCTAAGGAGACCCAGTACTTC. Translated: CASSLPYYPKETQYF.

This sequence joins TRBV2 and TRBJ2-2, with D maybe TRBD2 (7 bases). Trimming removed 9 bases from V and 7 bases from J, with 18 bases in between. The germline V gene encodes CDR1 SNHLY and CDR2 FYNNEI. The CDR3 contains 14 residues. CDR3: CASTETGGGGELFF. The CDR3 bases are TGTGCCAGTACAGAGACGGGGGGCGGCGGGGAGCTGTTTTTT.

CDR3 coding DNA: TGTGCCAGCAGCTCCAGGGGGCGAGATACGCAGTATTTT. Its translation: CASSSRGRDTQYF. The chain uses TRBV7-6 and TRBJ2-3, with 8 positions matching TRBD1. V shed 4 bases and J 5 bases; nucleotides not matched to a gene: 2. CDR3 length: 13 residues. Germline-derived CDR1 and CDR2 are SGHVS and FNYEAQ.

This sequence joins TRBV9 and TRBJ1-2; D not certain. The CDR3 loop spans 14 amino acids. Germline values: CDR1 SGDLS, CDR2 YYNGEE. The germline V and J ends were trimmed by 1 base and 5 bases, with 12 bases remaining between them. The CDR3 protein is CASSVTAESYGYTF. In nucleotides, the CDR3 is TGTGCCAGCAGCGTAACTGCCGAGAGTTATGGCTACACCTTC.

V usage is TRBV5-5 and J usage is TRBJ2-7, with D possibly matching TRBD1 (5 bases). The ends were cut back, 1 base at V and 6 bases at J, with 8 bases in the middle. Germline V gene lookup returns CDR1 SGHKS and CDR2 YYEKEE (reference sequence). The CDR3 sequence is 12 residues long. The DNA for the CDR3 is TGTGCCAGCAGCTTGCGGCAGGGCGAGCAGTACTTC. Translated: CASSLRQGEQYF.

The chain has TRBV7-3 and TRBJ2-3; 12 nucleotides align to TRBD2. The trim removed 5 bases at V and 0 bases at J, leaving 6 bases unmatched. CDR1 is SGHTA, CDR2 FQGTGA, per germline. The CDR3 covers 17 residues. This CDR3 reads CASSLRTSGVSTDTQYF. CDR3 DNA: TGTGCCAGCAGCCTTAGGACTAGCGGGGTCAGCACAGATACGCAGTATTTT.

For this clone: This sample also contains other DNA sequences that code for the same CDR3. The chain has TRBV6-5 and TRBJ1-1; TRBD1 is a possible D gene (6 bases). The CDR3 is made up of 16 amino acids. The germline gives CDR1 MNHEY, CDR2 SVGAGI. Between the trimmed V and J ends, which lost 0 bases and 0 bases, there was a span of 11 bases. The CDR3 coding sequence is TGTGCCAGCAGTTACTCAGGGGGGAGGGTGAACACTGAAGCTTTCTTT. It codes for CASSYSGGRVNTEAFF.